The 18 T cell receptor beta chains below were found in one sample sequenced in a study of blood T cell repertoires in COVID-19. Produced via immunoSEQ multiplex PCR; TCRdb's table is partial and in-frame only. There are 250,000 to 300,000 clones in the sample; 86% occur only once, and approximately 12% lies in the top ten. Sequencing used peripheral blood. Source of these receptors: a woman in her twenties or thirties with COVID-19, enrolled during active disease.

This chain uses TRBV25-1 with TRBJ2-3; D not certain. The CDR3 is made up of 16 amino acids. The germline CDR1 and CDR2 sequences are MGHDK and SYGVNS. V gave up 1 base and J gave up 4 bases, with 15 bases separating them. CDR3 coding DNA: TGTGCCAGCAGTGAATCAGGTCATTACGGCGCAGATACGCAGTATTTT. Protein: CASSESGHYGADTQYF.

As concerns this clone: An end of the junction does not agree with germline; a read error may underlie this. This chain links TRBV3-1 (or the pseudogene TRBV3-2) with TRBJ2-7, with D uncertain. The CDR3 runs to 15 residues. Germline values: CDR1 LGHDT, CDR2 YNNKEL (reference sequence). The CDR3: CASSQDFGLEYGQYF. DNA of the CDR3: TGTGCCAGCAGCCAAGATTTTGGCCTAGAATACGGGCAGTACTTC.

This chain joins TRBV6-5 and TRBJ2-7; D is unclear. V lost 8 bases and J 4 bases, leaving 6 bases between the germline ends. The CDR3 is 10 amino acids. The germline V gene encodes CDR1 MNHEY and CDR2 SVGAGI. In nucleotides, the CDR3 is TGTGCCAGCGGCTTATACGAGCAGTACTTC. It codes for CASGLYEQYF.

This clone was seen just once. This chain uses TRBV28 with TRBJ2-5; TRBD1 matches 7 bases. The CDR3 runs 15 residues. The V gene end was trimmed by 4 bases and the J gene end by 4 bases; junction bases not matched to a gene: 9. The germline CDR1 and CDR2 sequences are MDHEN and SYDVKM. This chain's CDR3 is CASSSIGDRVETQYF. Written as DNA, the CDR3 is TGTGCCAGCAGTTCCATAGGAGACAGGGTAGAGACCCAGTACTTC.

This clone was detected a few times. The gene calls are TRBV5-1 and TRBJ1-5; the D is unclear. The ends were cut back, 0 bases at V and 5 bases at J, with 6 bases in the middle. Per the germline V gene, CDR1 is SGHRS and CDR2 is YFSETQ. The CDR3 covers 13 residues. DNA of the CDR3: TGCGCCAGCAGCTTGGGCCGGGATCAGCCCCAGCATTTT. Residues: CASSLGRDQPQHF.

The rearrangement joins TRBV4-2 to TRBJ2-5; a weak D match, TRBD2 (6 bases). The CDR3 loop spans 14 amino acids. V lost 1 base and J lost 4, with 10 bases in between. From germline, CDR1 is LGHNA and CDR2 YNFKEQ. CDR3 sequence (DNA): TGTGCCAGCAGCCAAGTCCTGGGGGGAGAGACCCAGTACTTC. Translated, it gives CASSQVLGGETQYF.

The chain combines TRBV5-5 with TRBJ1-5, with 12 bases matching TRBD1. J was trimmed by 5 bases and V by 3 bases; bases with no gene match: 3. Germline CDR1 reads SGHKS; CDR2 reads YYEKEE (reference sequence). This CDR3 contains 15 residues. For the CDR3, the DNA is TGTGCCAGCAGCTGGGGGGACAGGGGGCATCAGCCCCAGCATTTT. This sequence encodes CASSWGDRGHQPQHF.

The V call is TRBV6-5, the J call TRBJ2-3; the D gene is possibly TRBD1 (6 bases). Germline V gene sequence: CDR1 MNHEY, CDR2 SVGAGI. The V gene lost 10 bases and the J gene lost 2 bases, with 13 bases spanning the gap. The CDR3 contains 13 residues. CDR3 residues: CAIGQPATDTQYF. For the CDR3, the DNA is TGTGCCATTGGACAGCCCGCCACAGATACGCAGTATTTT.

The chain carries TRBV4-1 and TRBJ2-3; 10 bases are a match to TRBD2. The germline gives CDR1 MGHRA, CDR2 YSYEKL. Trimming cost V 3 bases and J 5 bases; bases outside gene matches: 14. This CDR3 contains 18 residues. CDR3 sequence (DNA): TGCGCCAGCAGCCAGCCAATCACAGCGGGGGGGCCGCGAGATACGCAGTATTTT. It translates to CASSQPITAGGPRDTQYF.

The V gene is TRBV11-3, the J gene TRBJ2-1; 7 nucleotides line up with TRBD1. After removal of 3 bases from V and 4 bases from J, the junction contained 6 bases not matched to a gene. Per germline, CDR1 SGHNT and CDR2 YENEEA. CDR3 size: 15 residues. The CDR3 DNA sequence: TGTGCCAGCAGCTTGGGCAGGGGGTTTTACAATGAGCAGTTCTTC. Encoded protein: CASSLGRGFYNEQFF.

The chain is built from TRBV2 and TRBJ1-3; 9 nucleotides align to TRBD1. Germline-derived CDR1 and CDR2 are SNHLY and FYNNEI. The V gene end was trimmed by 1 base and the J gene end by 5 bases; junction bases not matched to a gene: 3. The CDR3 has 15 amino acids. The CDR3 sequence: CASSEEGTGRNTIYF. DNA for the CDR3: TGTGCCAGCAGTGAAGAGGGGACAGGGCGAAACACCATATATTTT.

V gene TRBV11-2 combines with J gene TRBJ2-7; TRBD2 matches at 7 bases. Germline-derived CDR1 and CDR2 are SGHAT and FQNNGV. Trimming cost V 4 bases and J 4 bases; bases outside gene matches: 10. The CDR3 runs 15 residues. In DNA, the CDR3 is TGTGCCAGCAGCTCGCCCGGGGACTATTTATACGAGCAGTACTTC. Encoded protein: CASSSPGDYLYEQYF.

The chain combines TRBV18 with TRBJ2-5; 7 positions agree with TRBD2. This CDR3 is 15 amino acids long. Germline V gene data show CDR1 as KGHSH and CDR2 as LQKENI. The V gene end was trimmed by 3 bases and the J gene end by 5 bases; junction bases not matched to a gene: 9. In nucleotides, the CDR3 is TGTGCCAGCTCACCGTACCTCGGCGGGGGTGAGACCCAGTACTTC. This sequence encodes CASSPYLGGGETQYF.

The V gene is TRBV11-2, the J gene TRBJ2-7, with 8 bases identical to TRBD1. Losses at the gene ends were 0 bases for V and 6 bases for J; bases not matched to a gene: 10. This CDR3 is built from 16 residues. Germline CDR1 and CDR2: SGHAT and FQNNGV. CDR3 sequence (DNA): TGTGCCAGCAGCTTAGATGTGGGCCAGGGGGCGCGCGAGCAGTACTTC. Amino acid sequence: CASSLDVGQGAREQYF. The whole variable domain, remainder taken from reference TRBV11-2 and TRBJ2-7, is EAGVAQSPRYKIIEKRQSVAFWCNPISGHATLYWYQQILGQGPKLLIQFQNNGVVDDSQLPKDRFSAERLKGVDSTLKIQPAKLEDSAVYLCASSLDVGQGAREQYFGPGTRLTVT.

The chain has TRBV29-1 and TRBJ2-1, with TRBD1 as a possible D gene (8 bases). Trimming cost V 6 bases and J 0 bases, with 21 bases left between them. The CDR3 length is 17 residues. Germline values: CDR1 SQVTM, CDR2 ANQGSEA. DNA for the CDR3: TGCAGCGTCGAGGGGGGGACAGGCGCATTCTCCTACAATGAGCAGTTCTTC. It yields the protein CSVEGGTGAFSYNEQFF.

This chain connects TRBV27 to TRBJ2-1; the D is unclear. CDR1 is MNHEY, CDR2 SMNVEV, per germline (reference sequence). Trimming shortened V by 2 bases and J by 6 bases, and 8 bases separated the two germline ends. The CDR3 has 13 residues. CDR3 DNA: TGTGCCAGCAGTTTACGAGCTTTCAATGAGCAGTTCTTC. This sequence encodes CASSLRAFNEQFF.

The chain carries TRBV7-2 and TRBJ2-2; no firm D call. The CDR3 runs to 12 residues. Germline CDR1 reads SGHTA; CDR2 reads FQGNSA. The germline V and J ends were trimmed by 2 bases and 11 bases, with 9 bases remaining between them. The CDR3 loop reads CASSLSSTELFF. The CDR3 DNA reads as TGTGCCAGCAGCTTAAGCTCCACTGAGCTGTTTTTT.

V is TRBV30 and J is TRBJ2-5; 8 bases are a match to TRBD2. The V gene end was trimmed by 2 bases and the J gene end by 8 bases; junction bases not matched to a gene: 16. The CDR3 totals 16 residues. Germline CDR1 is GTSNPN and CDR2 is SVGIG (reference sequence). CDR3 protein: CAWSPLGGGLRDTQYF. The CDR3 nucleotides are TGTGCCTGGAGTCCCTTGGGCGGGGGGCTAAGAGATACCCAGTACTTC.